This T cell receptor (beta chain) was sequenced during a study of response to subunit inactivated influenza vaccine. Overall study results and limits: Authors proposed each seasonal influenza vaccination draws in few new T cells.

From germline, CDR1 is LNHDA and CDR2 SQIVND (reference sequence). There are 15 residues in the CDR3. V lost 1 base and J lost 7; bases outside the gene matches: 4. One entry per CDR3 protein, called by TCRdb with MiXCR from the RT-PCR reads. The table includes hundreds of thousands of distinct CDR3 sequences, around 11% detected once. This clonotype appeared a few times. Its target is not known. The clonotype originates from a man aged 50-60 years who received an inactivated influenza vaccine. The sequencing here drew on PBMCs from blood, taken on the day of vaccination. The gene calls are TRBV19 and TRBJ1-5; the match to TRBD1 covers 10 bases. The CDR3 sequence: CASSIGDRGTQPQHF. The CDR3, as DNA: TGTGCCAGTAGTATAGGGGACAGGGGAACGCAGCCCCAGCATTTT.